Sequencing of this T cell receptor beta chain was carried out in a study of pediatric ulcerative colitis. Losses at the gene ends were 11 bases for V and 2 bases for J; bases not matched to a gene: 14. Germline V gives CDR1 ENHRY, CDR2 SYGVKD. This CDR3 has 15 residues. Regarding the study as a whole: No controls had the two rectal clonotypes shared by ulcerative colitis patients. A couple of patients had blood samples with substantially reduced template counts.

Profiling relied on immunoSEQ multiplex PCR, and the TCRdb table lists in-frame clones only, not all of them. The table lists 64,000 or so clones, around four fifths of them singletons. Comments on this clone: The antigen remains undetermined.

The V call is TRBV10-3, the J call TRBJ2-7, with 8 bases identical to TRBD1. Sequencing was carried out using blood. The TCR originated in a boy younger than 18 with moderate ulcerative colitis. Here the CDR3 reads CASSPRQGITYEQYF. CDR3 coding DNA: TGTGCCTCCAGCCCCCGACAGGGGATCACCTACGAGCAGTACTTC.